The next 25 T cell receptor beta chains were all read from a single sample in a study of shared clonotypes between healthy human individuals. Sequenced by immunoSEQ multiplex PCR; TCRdb stores in-frame clones only, minus some. The repertoire holds under 2,500,000 clones, with around 95% as singletons. What was sequenced was naive CD4+ T cells sorted from blood. As to subset: CD45RA+ positively selected. These receptors were collected from a man between 18 and 29 years old in good health.

The rearrangement links TRBV7-9 to TRBJ1-1, with 8 bases matching TRBD1. This CDR3 has 13 amino acids. Looked up from germline, CDR1 is SEHNR and CDR2 is FQNEAQ (reference sequence). V was clipped by 9 bases and J by 1 base; unmatched bases: 4. CDR3 region: CASAGQGNTEAFF. In nucleotides, the CDR3 is TGTGCCAGTGCAGGACAGGGGAACACTGAAGCTTTCTTT.

The chain has TRBV14 and TRBJ2-3; the D gene is possibly TRBD1 (7 bases). V lost 2 bases, J lost 3 bases, and 12 bases lay in between. This CDR3 spans 15 amino acids. Germline values: CDR1 SGHDN, CDR2 FVKESK. The CDR3 nucleotides are TGTGCCAGCAGCCAACAACAGGGGAGGACAGATACGCAGTATTTT. Amino acids: CASSQQQGRTDTQYF.

J is TRBJ1-1 and V is TRBV5-4; D is perhaps TRBD1 (5 bases). In germline, CDR1 is SGHNT, CDR2 YYREEE (reference sequence). The CDR3 extends over 16 amino acids. V lost 1 base and J lost 0, with 13 bases in between. The CDR3 sequence: CASSLLGQRLNTEAFF. Written as DNA, the CDR3 is TGTGCCAGCAGCTTGTTGGGGCAAAGATTGAACACTGAAGCTTTCTTT.

CDR3 DNA sequence: TGTGCCAGCAGTGAACTTGTTAGGTGGAACACTGAAGCTTTCTTT. As protein: CASSELVRWNTEAFF. The gene calls are TRBV2 and TRBJ1-1; D is uncertain. V dropped 2 bases and J dropped 1 base, with 11 bases sitting between them. The CDR3 contains 15 residues. Looked up from germline, CDR1 is SNHLY and CDR2 is FYNNEI.

This clone was picked up one time. The chain carries TRBV2 and TRBJ2-5, with a weak D call TRBD1 (6 bases). Germline V lookup: CDR1 SNHLY, CDR2 FYNNEI. The CDR3 runs to 13 residues. Trimming pared 10 bases from V and 9 bases from J, leaving 21 bases between. CDR3 residues: CATRGIGDRAQYF. The CDR3 DNA reads as TGTGCCACCAGGGGCATAGGGGACCGGGCCCAGTACTTC.

The rearrangement joins TRBV2 to TRBJ2-1; D is unresolved. This CDR3 region has 14 residues. The V end was cut by 4 bases, the J end by 1 base, with 8 bases between. In germline, CDR1 is SNHLY, CDR2 FYNNEI. CDR3: CASSVGPSYNEQFF. DNA of the CDR3: TGTGCCAGCAGTGTGGGTCCTTCCTACAATGAGCAGTTCTTC.

The rearrangement joins TRBV27 to TRBJ1-2, with a weak D call TRBD1 (5 bases). The CDR3 covers 13 residues. Germline loops: CDR1 MNHEY, CDR2 SMNVEV (reference sequence). The V end was cut by 2 bases, the J end by 6 bases, with 10 bases between. CDR3 protein: CASSLVGTDGYTF. DNA of the CDR3: TGTGCCAGCAGTTTAGTCGGGACGGATGGCTACACCTTC.

The chain is built from TRBV10-3 and TRBJ1-1; 7 bases align to TRBD1. Germline trimming cut 10 bases from V and 2 bases from J; bases unmatched to any gene: 7. The germline gives CDR1 ENHRY, CDR2 SYGVKD. CDR3 length equals 13 residues. In DNA, the CDR3 is TGTGCCACGGAACGGGACAGAAACACTGAAGCTTTCTTT. It codes for CATERDRNTEAFF.

The chain uses TRBV28 and TRBJ2-7, with TRBD1 identical over 12 bases. Germline CDR1 is MDHEN and CDR2 is SYDVKM. This CDR3 contains 15 residues. V shed 5 bases and J 7 bases; nucleotides not matched to a gene: 9. In DNA, the CDR3 is TGTGCCAGCAGTACTCGGGACAGGGGGCAAATGGAGCAGTACTTC. It translates to CASSTRDRGQMEQYF.

The V and J genes are TRBV10-3 and TRBJ1-1; D unresolved. CDR1 is ENHRY and CDR2 is SYGVKD in the germline V gene. This CDR3 has 12 amino acids. V lost 3 bases and J lost 7, with 9 bases in between. The CDR3, as DNA: TGTGCCATCAGTGACTTTCCGGGTGAAGCTTTCTTT. Encoded protein: CAISDFPGEAFF.

The gene calls are TRBV20-1 and TRBJ2-1, with D perhaps TRBD2 (5 bases). Germline-derived CDR1 and CDR2 are DFQATT and SNEGSKA (reference sequence). Trimming stripped 6 bases from V and 7 bases from J, with 10 bases between. The CDR3 contains 11 residues. CDR3 sequence (DNA): TGCAGTGCCCCGGGGTGGAATGAGCAGTTCTTC. As protein: CSAPGWNEQFF.

Regarding this clone: Other DNA sequences in this specimen translate into the identical CDR3. The genes are TRBV5-4 and TRBJ2-5; D ambiguous. Per germline, CDR1 SGHNT and CDR2 YYREEE (reference sequence). Trimming removed 0 bases at V and 2 bases at J, with 5 bases between. The CDR3 covers 13 residues. CDR3 DNA sequence: TGTGCCAGCAGCTTGGGCAGACAAGAGACCCAGTACTTC. Translated, it gives CASSLGRQETQYF. Using reference TRBV5-4 and TRBJ2-5 for the parts outside the CDR3, the full variable domain is ETGVTQSPTHLIKTRGQQVTLRCSSQSGHNTVSWYQQALGQGPQFIFQYYREEENGRGNFPPRFSGLQFPNYSSELNVNALELDDSALYLCASSLGRQETQYFGPGTRLLVL.

This clone showed up just once. The sample holds other DNA sequences that translate to the same CDR3. The chain carries TRBV19 and TRBJ1-2; D may be TRBD1 (5 bases). The V gene's germline CDR1 is LNHDA and CDR2 SQIVND (reference sequence). Trimming removed 2 bases from V and 0 bases from J, with 7 bases in between. The CDR3 is 14 amino acids. CDR3: CASSITGANYGYTF. DNA for the CDR3: TGTGCCAGTAGTATAACAGGAGCTAACTATGGCTACACCTTC.

The gene calls are TRBV6-6 and TRBJ2-2; D remains unclear. With 6 bases removed from V and 0 bases from J, the gap between germline ends came to 11 bases. The CDR3 sequence is 15 residues long. CDR1 is MNHNY and CDR2 is SVGAGI in the germline V gene (reference sequence). The CDR3 region is CASREEGTNTGELFF. CDR3 bases: TGTGCCAGCAGAGAAGAAGGGACGAACACCGGGGAGCTGTTTTTT.

The chain combines TRBV2 with TRBJ2-7; 9 bases line up with TRBD1. This CDR3 spans 15 amino acids. The V gene's germline CDR1 is SNHLY and CDR2 FYNNEI. Trimming removed 3 bases from V and 4 bases from J; junction bases left unmatched: 7. In DNA, the CDR3 is TGTGCCAGCAGTGAGCCGGGACAGGGTTGGTACGAGCAGTACTTC. Translating it yields CASSEPGQGWYEQYF.

This clone was seen only a few times. The genes are TRBV4-3 and TRBJ2-2; 8 nucleotides align to TRBD2. V lost 7 bases and J lost 1; bases outside the gene matches: 5. Germline values: CDR1 LGHNA, CDR2 YSLEER. CDR3 length: 15 residues. The CDR3 nucleotides are TGCGCCAGCAACCCGGGGGGGCTGAACACCGGGGAGCTGTTTTTT. It yields the protein CASNPGGLNTGELFF.

V is TRBV7-2 and J is TRBJ2-7; 14 positions agree with TRBD2. Unmatched junction bases numbered 7, after V lost 5 bases and J lost 1 base. This CDR3 region has 17 residues. The germline V gene encodes CDR1 SGHTA and CDR2 FQGNSA. The chain's CDR3 is CASSLGTSGRRSYEQYF. CDR3 DNA sequence: TGTGCCAGCAGCCTAGGGACTAGCGGGAGAAGGTCCTACGAGCAGTACTTC.

The V and J genes are TRBV30 and TRBJ2-3; unclear D gene. Germline-derived CDR1 and CDR2 are GTSNPN and SVGIG (reference sequence). V lost 4 bases and J lost 0, with 8 bases in between. The CDR3 has 13 amino acids. The CDR3 sequence: CAWNILSTDTQYF. DNA for the CDR3: TGTGCCTGGAACATACTGAGCACAGATACGCAGTATTTT.

The chain recombines TRBV4-1 with TRBJ1-2; TRBD1 agrees at 7 bases. V lost 3 bases to trimming and J lost 7 bases; unmatched junction nucleotides: 8. The CDR3 extends over 14 amino acids. The germline V gene has CDR1 MGHRA and CDR2 YSYEKL. The DNA of the CDR3 is TGCGCCAGCAGCCAGCAACAGGGGCAGGGTGGCTACACCTTC. It encodes CASSQQQGQGGYTF.

The gene calls are TRBV2 and TRBJ2-7; a weak D match, TRBD1 (5 bases). The V end was cut by 6 bases, the J end by 0 bases, with 12 bases between. Germline V CDR1 and CDR2: SNHLY, FYNNEI. CDR3 length: 14 amino acids. CDR3 nucleotides: TGTGCCAGCAGGGGGCAGCAGAGCTCCTACGAGCAGTACTTC. Translation gives CASRGQQSSYEQYF.

The chain uses TRBV5-8 and TRBJ1-2; tentative D call: TRBD1 (6 bases). CDR3 length: 14 amino acids. CDR1 is SGHTS and CDR2 is YDEGEE in the germline V gene. V was trimmed by 0 bases and J by 5 bases, leaving 11 bases between them. In nucleotides, the CDR3 is TGTGCCAGCAGCTTGGTATTTCAGGGGTATGGCTACACCTTC. It specifies CASSLVFQGYGYTF.

The CDR3 nucleotides read TGTGCCAGTAGTTCCCACGAGGGGGACAGGGGCGAGCAGTTCTTC. Its translation is CASSSHEGDRGEQFF. The rearrangement uses TRBV19 and TRBJ2-1, with 10 bases that match TRBD1. CDR3 length equals 15 residues. Germline V gene data show CDR1 as LNHDA and CDR2 as SQIVND (reference sequence). Germline trimming cut 5 bases from V and 10 bases from J; bases unmatched to any gene: 11. The full variable domain, with the rest looked up from reference TRBV19 and TRBJ2-1, is DGGITQSPKYLFRKEGQNVTLSCEQNLNHDAMYWYRQDPGQGLRLIYYSQIVNDFQKGDIAEGYSVSREKKESFPLTVTSAQKNPTAFYLCASSSHEGDRGEQFFGPGTRLTVL.

The chain couples TRBV27 to TRBJ2-1, with D unresolved. Germline V lookup: CDR1 MNHEY, CDR2 SMNVEV (reference sequence). CDR3 length equals 15 residues. Trimming shortened V by 4 bases and J by 0 bases, and 10 bases separated the two germline ends. CDR3: CASSSSRSSYNEQFF. The DNA for the CDR3 is TGTGCCAGCAGTTCTTCCCGGAGCTCCTACAATGAGCAGTTCTTC.

The chain couples TRBV4-3 to TRBJ1-5; D uncertain. Trimming left V 0 bases short and J 7 bases short, with 10 bases between. CDR1 LGHNA and CDR2 YSLEER come from the germline V gene. The CDR3 extends over 14 amino acids. Here the CDR3 DNA reads TGCGCCAGCAGCCAAGAAGGTGTAGGGCAGCCCCAGCATTTT. It encodes CASSQEGVGQPQHF.

Regarding this clone: At the DNA level, this CDR3 is encoded by other sequences in the same sample as well. This chain joins TRBV6-5 and TRBJ1-2, with no clear D. Trimming stripped 6 bases from V and 0 bases from J, with 2 bases between. CDR3 length equals 11 residues. The germline gives CDR1 MNHEY, CDR2 SVGAGI. The CDR3, as DNA: TGTGCCAGCAGAACTAACTATGGCTACACCTTC. Protein sequence: CASRTNYGYTF.